Presented here are 26 T cell receptor beta chains from one specimen sequenced in a study of T cell repertoires in cytomegalovirus infection. From the reads, TCRdb called clonotypes with MiXCR, one entry per CDR3 protein. The sample lists approximately 500,000 distinct CDR3 sequences, 26% seen once, with 13% in the top ten. Sequencing was done on a sample of PBMCs. The receptor source for this set is a human donor in good health (CMV status not recorded). Some clones in this sample may be carry-over from other donors' samples.

The V gene is TRBV28, the J gene TRBJ2-1; no clear D gene. Trimming pared 5 bases from V and 9 bases from J, leaving 14 bases between. In germline, CDR1 is MDHEN, CDR2 SYDVKM. The CDR3 is 13 amino acids. CDR3 DNA: TGTGCCAGCAGTGACTCCGTTCCTGGTGAGCAGTTCTTC. Its protein is CASSDSVPGEQFF. The full variable domain, rest sourced from reference TRBV28 and TRBJ2-1, is DVKVTQSSRYLVKRTGEKVFLECVQDMDHENMFWYRQDPGLGLRLIYFSYDVKMKEKGDIPEGYSVSREKKERFSLILESASTNQTSMYLCASSDSVPGEQFFGPGTRLTVL.

The rearrangement links TRBV7-9 to TRBJ2-1, with 7 bases that match TRBD2. This CDR3 has 16 amino acids. V lost 6 bases to trimming and J lost 5 bases; unmatched junction nucleotides: 13. CDR1 and CDR2 (germline): SEHNR, FQNEAQ (reference sequence). The CDR3 reads CASSLSGTSVNNEQFF. The CDR3 nucleotides read TGTGCCAGCAGTTTAAGCGGGACTTCAGTAAACAATGAGCAGTTCTTC.

V usage is TRBV19 and J usage is TRBJ1-5; D ambiguous. V was cut by 5 bases and J by 3 bases, with 17 bases left in between. This CDR3 has 16 amino acids. The germline V gene encodes CDR1 LNHDA and CDR2 SQIVND (reference sequence). CDR3 sequence: CASSPAEGLANQPQHF. As DNA, the CDR3 is TGTGCCAGTAGTCCAGCCGAAGGGTTGGCCAATCAGCCCCAGCATTTT.

This clonotype was seen more than once but under ten times. The chain carries TRBV7-2 and TRBJ2-5, with D perhaps TRBD2 (7 bases). CDR3 length equals 15 residues. V was cut by 5 bases and J by 0 bases, with 13 bases left in between. Looked up from germline, CDR1 is SGHTA and CDR2 is FQGNSA. CDR3 nucleotide sequence: TGTGCCAGCAGCCGCCGGGGGGCGTACCAAGAGACCCAGTACTTC. Translation gives CASSRRGAYQETQYF.

This chain joins TRBV7-9 and TRBJ1-1; D gene ambiguous. The CDR3 loop spans 13 amino acids. The V gene's germline CDR1 is SEHNR and CDR2 FQNEAQ (reference sequence). V was shortened by 7 bases and J by 0 bases, with 9 bases between the two germline ends. The CDR3, as DNA: TGTGCCAGCACCATAGATTTGAACACTGAAGCTTTCTTT. Translation gives CASTIDLNTEAFF.

The CDR3 is CSARDLGQGNTEAFF. In DNA, the CDR3 is TGCAGTGCTAGAGATCTAGGACAGGGGAACACTGAAGCTTTCTTT. This rearrangement joins TRBV20-1 to TRBJ1-1; TRBD1 agrees at 8 bases. Germline V gene lookup returns CDR1 DFQATT and CDR2 SNEGSKA (reference sequence). The length of the CDR3 is 15 residues. V lost 0 bases and J lost 1; bases outside the gene matches: 4.

This chain uses TRBV20-1 with TRBJ2-1; the D gene is possibly TRBD1 (5 bases). The CDR3 runs to 16 residues. The V end lost 0 bases, the J end lost 4 bases, and 16 bases lay between the germline ends. Per the germline V gene, CDR1 is DFQATT and CDR2 is SNEGSKA (reference sequence). Written as DNA, the CDR3 is TGCAGTGCTAGAGATATCAGGGCGCCAATTTACAATGAGCAGTTCTTC. The encoded protein is CSARDIRAPIYNEQFF.

The V gene is TRBV4-1, the J gene TRBJ1-5; D call uncertain. V lost 6 bases, J lost 0 bases, and 9 bases lay in between. CDR1 is MGHRA and CDR2 is YSYEKL in the germline V gene. CDR3 size: 14 residues. CDR3 residues: CASRSVYSNQPQHF. The CDR3 region has the DNA TGCGCCAGCAGAAGTGTATATAGCAATCAGCCCCAGCATTTT.

This clonotype came up a few times. V gene TRBV12-5 combines with J gene TRBJ2-1, with D perhaps TRBD2 (6 bases). Germline V gene data show CDR1 as LGHNT and CDR2 as FRNRAP. V lost 1 base and J lost 9, with 19 bases in between. The CDR3 length is 16 residues. The CDR3 sequence is CASGLGLTSSNAEQFF. The DNA for the CDR3 is TGTGCTAGTGGTTTGGGCTTAACTAGCTCCAACGCTGAGCAGTTCTTC. The full variable domain, with the rest looked up from reference TRBV12-5 and TRBJ2-1, is DARVTQTPRHKVTEMGQEVTMRCQPILGHNTVFWYRQTMMQGLELLAYFRNRAPLDDSGMPKDRFSAEMPDATLATLKIQPSEPRDSAVYFCASGLGLTSSNAEQFFGPGTRLTVL.

The V call is TRBV2, the J call TRBJ2-5; D is ambiguous. From germline, CDR1 is SNHLY and CDR2 FYNNEI. V shed 5 bases and J shed 1 base, with 11 bases lying between them. CDR3 length equals 14 residues. The CDR3 DNA follows: TGTGCCAGCAGTCAGAGCTTAGGCCAAGAGACCCAGTACTTC. Its translation: CASSQSLGQETQYF.

This clonotype was found many times. This chain links TRBV7-2 with TRBJ1-3; D is possibly TRBD1 (5 bases). This CDR3 has 17 amino acids. Germline V gene lookup returns CDR1 SGHTA and CDR2 FQGNSA. Trimming shortened V by 2 bases and J by 2 bases, and 16 bases separated the two germline ends. The CDR3 spells CASSLLLFRGAGNTIYF. In nucleotides, the CDR3 is TGTGCCAGCAGCTTATTGCTATTCCGGGGGGCTGGAAACACCATATATTTT.

The V call is TRBV6-5, the J call TRBJ2-7, with 7 positions matching TRBD1. Germline CDR1 reads MNHEY; CDR2 reads SVGAGI. There are 18 residues in the CDR3. Germline trimming cut 0 bases from V and 6 bases from J; bases unmatched to any gene: 17. CDR3 in amino acids: CASSYSINVEDREGEQYV. The DNA of the CDR3 is TGTGCCAGCAGTTACTCGATAAATGTAGAAGACAGGGAAGGCGAGCAGTACGTC.

This clonotype was seen more than once but under ten times. The V and J genes are TRBV6-1 and TRBJ2-1; 10 bases match TRBD1. The CDR3 sequence is 17 residues long. The germline V gene has CDR1 MNHNS and CDR2 SASEGT. The ends lost 6 bases at V and 5 bases at J; junction bases unmatched: 13. The CDR3 nucleotides are TGTGCCAGCAGAAAATTCCCAGGGACAGGGGCCAACAATGAGCAGTTCTTC. Its protein product is CASRKFPGTGANNEQFF.

Many counts were recorded for this clonotype. J is TRBJ2-5 and V is TRBV7-2; D gene uncertain. Trimming removed 5 bases at V and 5 bases at J, with 15 bases between. CDR1 and CDR2 from the germline V gene are SGHTA and FQGNSA. CDR3 length: 14 amino acids. In nucleotides, the CDR3 is TGTGCCAGCAGCCGTGAACGTAAGAGGGAGACCCAGTACTTC. Protein: CASSRERKRETQYF.

The chain combines TRBV5-1 with TRBJ1-6; 7 bases line up with TRBD1. Trimming removed 3 bases from V and 13 bases from J; junction bases left unmatched: 13. Germline values: CDR1 SGHRS, CDR2 YFSETQ. This CDR3 region has 15 residues. The CDR3 DNA is TGCGCCAGCAGCTGGGGACAGACCATAATTCACCCCCTCCACTTT. It translates to CASSWGQTIIHPLHF. The whole variable domain, filled in from reference TRBV5-1 and TRBJ1-6, reads KAGVTQTPRYLIKTRGQQVTLSCSPISGHRSVSWYQQTPGQGLQFLFEYFSETQRNKGNFPGRFSGRQFSNSRSEMNVSTLELGDSALYLCASSWGQTIIHPLHFGNGTRLTVT.

The chain couples TRBV6-1 to TRBJ2-3, with 10 bases fitting TRBD1. Germline CDR1 is MNHNS and CDR2 is SASEGT. The CDR3 has 12 residues. The V segment lost 5 bases and the J segment 10 bases; nucleotides outside the gene matches: 3. CDR3 loop: CASSPGQGSQYF. CDR3 coding DNA: TGTGCCAGCAGTCCGGGACAGGGGTCGCAGTATTTT.

The CDR3 loop is CASSLPQNTYEQYF. CDR3 coding DNA: TGCGCCAGCAGTCTCCCTCAGAATACCTACGAGCAGTACTTC. The chain links TRBV23-1 to TRBJ2-7; D remains ambiguous. TRBV23-1 is sorted into the ORF group, with uncertain function. V gave up 4 bases and J gave up 2 bases, with 12 bases separating them. This CDR3 has 14 residues.

This clonotype was counted a few times. V and J are TRBV6-5 and TRBJ2-7; 8 bases fit TRBD1. The CDR3 runs to 15 residues. From germline, CDR1 is MNHEY and CDR2 SVGAGI. The V gene end was trimmed by 0 bases and the J gene end by 1 base; junction bases not matched to a gene: 2. CDR3 loop: CASSYSRDRSYEQYF. CDR3 sequence (DNA): TGTGCCAGCAGTTACTCCCGGGACAGGTCCTACGAGCAGTACTTC.

The genes are TRBV14 and TRBJ2-1; 9 nucleotides match TRBD2. Per germline, CDR1 SGHDN and CDR2 FVKESK. V lost 2 bases to trimming and J lost 2 bases; unmatched junction nucleotides: 1. The CDR3 totals 15 residues. CDR3 DNA sequence: TGTGCCAGCAGCCAACTAGCGGGAACCTACAATGAGCAGTTCTTC. This encodes CASSQLAGTYNEQFF.

The chain has TRBV20-1 and TRBJ2-1; perhaps TRBD2 as D (6 bases). Looked up from germline, CDR1 is DFQATT and CDR2 is SNEGSKA (reference sequence). V lost 6 bases, J lost 4 bases, and 16 bases lay in between. CDR3 size: 14 residues. CDR3 coding DNA: TGCAGTGCGGAACCCGGGACTGTTTACAATGAGCAGTTCTTC. Its translation is CSAEPGTVYNEQFF.

This clonotype was counted a few times. This sequence joins TRBV19 and TRBJ1-1, with D perhaps TRBD1 (6 bases). The CDR3 sequence is 15 residues long. V lost 6 bases and J 1 base, leaving 15 bases between the germline ends. Germline V CDR1 and CDR2: LNHDA, SQIVND (reference sequence). CDR3 sequence: CASRDQGIGNTEAFF. In DNA form, the CDR3 reads TGTGCCAGTAGAGATCAGGGGATTGGGAACACTGAAGCTTTCTTT.

The gene calls are TRBV7-2 and TRBJ2-1; D unclear. The length of the CDR3 is 13 residues. Looked up from germline, CDR1 is SGHTA and CDR2 is FQGNSA. V lost 2 bases and J 8 bases, leaving 10 bases between the germline ends. The CDR3 DNA reads as TGTGCCAGCAGCTTACAGGAAGGATATGAGCAGTTCTTC. The encoded protein is CASSLQEGYEQFF.

The table lists this clonotype with a few counts. The chain has TRBV20-1 and TRBJ2-1; D gene ambiguous. The CDR3 totals 12 residues. V gave up 1 base and J gave up 9 bases, with 10 bases separating them. Germline CDR1 DFQATT, CDR2 SNEGSKA (reference sequence). This CDR3 reads CSARVPKGEQFF. The CDR3 bases are TGCAGTGCTAGAGTCCCTAAGGGTGAGCAGTTCTTC.

The chain is built from TRBV25-1 and TRBJ2-2; D assignment may be TRBD1 or TRBD2 (5 bases each). This CDR3 is built from 16 residues. CDR1 is MGHDK and CDR2 is SYGVNS in the germline V gene. V lost 2 bases and J lost 9, with 19 bases in between. The DNA for the CDR3 is TGTGCCAGCAGTGAAGGACCGGGGCCCGAGGGCCGGGAGCTGTTTTTT. This codes for CASSEGPGPEGRELFF.

This clonotype was seen ten or more times. The DNA of the CDR3 is TGCGCCAGCAGGACGGGACAGGGAAGGGAGACCCAGTACTTC. Translating it yields CASRTGQGRETQYF. V and J are TRBV5-1 and TRBJ2-5; 9 bases fit TRBD1. The V gene end was trimmed by 5 bases and the J gene end by 5 bases; junction bases not matched to a gene: 7. Germline lookup yields CDR1 SGHRS and CDR2 YFSETQ. The CDR3 has 14 amino acids.

This sequence joins TRBV19 and TRBJ1-1; TRBD1 might be the D (5 bases). From germline, CDR1 is LNHDA and CDR2 SQIVND (reference sequence). The CDR3 loop spans 13 amino acids. V was trimmed by 5 bases and J by 0 bases, leaving 7 bases between them. CDR3 in amino acids: CASSRQMNTEAFF. CDR3 sequence (DNA): TGTGCCAGTAGTCGACAGATGAACACTGAAGCTTTCTTT. Filled out from reference TRBV19 and TRBJ1-1, the complete variable domain reads DGGITQSPKYLFRKEGQNVTLSCEQNLNHDAMYWYRQDPGQGLRLIYYSQIVNDFQKGDIAEGYSVSREKKESFPLTVTSAQKNPTAFYLCASSRQMNTEAFFGQGTRLTVV.